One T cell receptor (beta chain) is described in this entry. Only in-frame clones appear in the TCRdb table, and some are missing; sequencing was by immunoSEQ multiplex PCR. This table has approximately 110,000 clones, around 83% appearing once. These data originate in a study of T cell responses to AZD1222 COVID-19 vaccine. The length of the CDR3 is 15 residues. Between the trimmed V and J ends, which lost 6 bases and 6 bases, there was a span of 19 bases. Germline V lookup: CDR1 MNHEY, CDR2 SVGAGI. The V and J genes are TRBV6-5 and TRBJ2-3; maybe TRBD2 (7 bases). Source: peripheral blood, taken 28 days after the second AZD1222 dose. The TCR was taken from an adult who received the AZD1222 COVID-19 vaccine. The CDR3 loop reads CASRRKGGQADTQYF. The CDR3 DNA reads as TGTGCCAGCAGGAGGAAGGGGGGGCAGGCGGATACGCAGTATTTT.